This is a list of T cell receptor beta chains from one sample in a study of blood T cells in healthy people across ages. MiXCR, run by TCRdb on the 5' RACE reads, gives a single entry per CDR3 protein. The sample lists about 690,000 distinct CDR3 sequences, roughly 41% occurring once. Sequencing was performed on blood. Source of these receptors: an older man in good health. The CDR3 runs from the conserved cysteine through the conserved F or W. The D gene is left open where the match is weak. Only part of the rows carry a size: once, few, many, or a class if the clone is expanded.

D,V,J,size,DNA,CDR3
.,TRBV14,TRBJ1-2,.,TGTGCCAGCAGCCAAGCGGGGCAGGGGTTCTATGGCTACACCTTC,CASSQAGQGFYGYTF
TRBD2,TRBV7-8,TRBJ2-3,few,TGTGCCAGCAGCTTAGAGGGACTAATCACAGATACGCAGTATTTT,CASSLEGLITDTQYF
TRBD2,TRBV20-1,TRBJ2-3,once,TGCAGTGCTAGAGAAATAACGGGGGGGGACACAGATACGCAGTATTTT,CSAREITGGDTDTQYF
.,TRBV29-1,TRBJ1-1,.,TGCAGCGTTGAAGATTGGGGGGAAAGGAACACTGAAGCTTTCTTT,CSVEDWGERNTEAFF
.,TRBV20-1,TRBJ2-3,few,TGCAGTGCTGAGAAGGCAGATACGCAGTATTTT,CSAEKADTQYF
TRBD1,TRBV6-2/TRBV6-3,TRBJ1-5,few,TGTGCCAGCGCTTATCAAAGGACAGGAAAGGATCAGCCCCAGCATTTT,CASAYQRTGKDQPQHF
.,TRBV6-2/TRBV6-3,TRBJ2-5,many,TGTGCCAGCAGTCGACAGGACAGTTTAAGGGCCCAGTACTTC,CASSRQDSLRAQYF
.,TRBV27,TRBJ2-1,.,TGTGCCAGCAGTTTAATGGCGGGGGCCATTAGGAATGAGCAGTTCTTC,CASSLMAGAIRNEQFF
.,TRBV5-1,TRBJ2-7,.,TGCGCCAGCAGCGGGTGGACGGGGCCCTACGAGCAGTACTTC,CASSGWTGPYEQYF
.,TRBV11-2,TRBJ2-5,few,TGTGCCAGCAGCTCACCGGGACCGCAAGAGACCCAGTACTTC,CASSSPGPQETQYF
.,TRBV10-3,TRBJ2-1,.,TGTGCCATCAGTCCTAGGGACCAGTACAATGAGCAGTTCTTC,CAISPRDQYNEQFF
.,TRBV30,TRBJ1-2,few,TGTGCCTGGAGTGTATCTGGGAATGGCTACACCTTC,CAWSVSGNGYTF
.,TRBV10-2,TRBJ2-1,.,TGCGCCAGCAGTGAAAGAGGCAGGGGAGGGTCGAATGAGCAGTTCTTC,CASSERGRGGSNEQFF
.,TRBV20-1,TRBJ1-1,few,TGCAGTGCTAGTCGGGAAGCTTTCTTT,CSASREAFF
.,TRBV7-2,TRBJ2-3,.,TGTGCCAGCACCCGGTACAGGGCTAGCACAGATATGCAGTATTTT,CASTRYRASTDMQYF
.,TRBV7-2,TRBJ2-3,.,TGTGCCAGCAGCTTAACCCGGACCTGGTCAGATACGCAGTATTTT,CASSLTRTWSDTQYF
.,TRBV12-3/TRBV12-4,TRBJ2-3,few,TGTGCCAGCACTCGCATTTCAGATACGCAGTATTTT,CASTRISDTQYF
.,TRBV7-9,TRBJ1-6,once,TGTGCCAGCAGCACCTCGGGGCGGGGAAAGTCACCCCTCCACTTT,CASSTSGRGKSPLHF
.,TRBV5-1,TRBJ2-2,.,TGCGCCAGCAGCTTGCCTAGCCCGAACACCGGGGAGCTGTTTTTT,CASSLPSPNTGELFF
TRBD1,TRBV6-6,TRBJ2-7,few,TGTGCCAGCAGTCTCGGAGGGACAGGGGGACACGAGCAGTACTTC,CASSLGGTGGHEQYF
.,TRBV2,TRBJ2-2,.,TGTGCCAGCACTCCATCCCTGAGGCACGGGGAGCTGTTTTTT,CASTPSLRHGELFF
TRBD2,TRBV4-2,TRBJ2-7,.,TGTGCCAGCAGCCAAGGGGTCGCGGGGGTCGAGCAGTACTTC,CASSQGVAGVEQYF
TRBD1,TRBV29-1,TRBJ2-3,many,TGCAGCGCCCAGTACGGGACAGAGAGCACAGATACGCAGTATTTT,CSAQYGTESTDTQYF
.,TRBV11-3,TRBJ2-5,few,TGTGCCAGCAGCTATGGGCCGCAAGAGACCCAGTACTTC,CASSYGPQETQYF
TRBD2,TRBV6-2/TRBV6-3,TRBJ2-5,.,TGTGCCAGCAGCTACACGACTAGCGGGAGGCCCTACGGGCAGTACTTC,CASSYTTSGRPYGQYF
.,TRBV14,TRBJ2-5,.,TGTGCCAGTATCGGGCGGCGATTGTCTGAGTACTTC,CASIGRRLSEYF
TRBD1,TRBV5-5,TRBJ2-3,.,TGTGCCAGCAGCTTGAGGGGACAGGGGTTTTCAGATACGCAGTATTTT,CASSLRGQGFSDTQYF
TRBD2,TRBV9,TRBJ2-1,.,TGTGCCAGCAGCGCCGGACTAGTGGGAGTCGAGCAGTTCTTC,CASSAGLVGVEQFF
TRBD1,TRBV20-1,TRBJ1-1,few,TGCAGTGCCAGGACAGGTTTGCCCAGATGGACTGAAGCTTTCTTT,CSARTGLPRWTEAFF
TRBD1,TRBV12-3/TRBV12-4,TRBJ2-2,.,TGTGCCAGCAGTTGGGGGACAGGGCTTGCCGGGGAGCTGTTTTTT,CASSWGTGLAGELFF
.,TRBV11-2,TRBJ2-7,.,TGTGCCAGCAGCTTAGACCCGTCTAACTCCTACAATGAGCAGTACTTC,CASSLDPSNSYNEQYF
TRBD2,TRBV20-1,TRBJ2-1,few,TGCAGTGCTAGAGGCCAGCGGGGGGGCCCGGTATACAATGAGCAGTTCTTC,CSARGQRGGPVYNEQFF
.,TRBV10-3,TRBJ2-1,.,TGTCCCATCAGTGAGTGGAGATATAATGAGCAGTTCTTC,CPISEWRYNEQFF
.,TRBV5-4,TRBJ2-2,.,TGTGCCAGCAGCTCCGCCCGATCCGGGGAGCTGTTTTTT,CASSSARSGELFF
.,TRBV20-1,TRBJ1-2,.,TGCAGTGCTAGAATGGCTGGCTACACCTTC,CSARMAGYTF
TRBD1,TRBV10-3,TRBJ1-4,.,TGTGCCATCAGTGACAGGGGGGAAAAACTGTTTTTT,CAISDRGEKLFF
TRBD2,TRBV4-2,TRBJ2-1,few,TGTGCCAGCAGCCAAGCCCCCACTAGCGGGGGGGCCTATGAGCAGTTCTTC,CASSQAPTSGGAYEQFF
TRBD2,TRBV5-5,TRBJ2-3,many,TGTGCCAGCAGCCTTAGCGGGGCGAGCACAGATACGCAGTATTTT,CASSLSGASTDTQYF
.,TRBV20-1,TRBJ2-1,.,TGCAGTGCTAGAGATCCTATATTCGGCGGAGGGGAGCAGTTCTTC,CSARDPIFGGGEQFF
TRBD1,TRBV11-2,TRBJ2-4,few,TGTGCCAGCAGCTTAGCCCAGGGGGCTCAGTACTTC,CASSLAQGAQYF
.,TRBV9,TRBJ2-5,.,TGTGCCAGCAGCGGGCGGGCAGGGGCCCAAGAGACCCAGTACTTC,CASSGRAGAQETQYF
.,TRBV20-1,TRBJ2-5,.,TGCAGTGCTCCCCGGATGGAGCGACAGACCCAGTACTTC,CSAPRMERQTQYF
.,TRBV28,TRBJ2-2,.,TGTGCCAGCAGCCTGGAGTTCGGGGAGCTGTTTTTT,CASSLEFGELFF
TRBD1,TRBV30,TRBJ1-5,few,TGTGCCTGGAGTGTACAGGGGAATCAGCCCCAGCATTTT,CAWSVQGNQPQHF
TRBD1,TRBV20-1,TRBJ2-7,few,TGCAGTGGTAGGACAGGGTCGTACGAGCAGTACTTC,CSGRTGSYEQYF
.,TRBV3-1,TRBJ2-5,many,TGTGCCAGCAGCCAAGATGCCAGGGGATACATAGAGACCCAGTACTTC,CASSQDARGYIETQYF
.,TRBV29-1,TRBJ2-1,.,TGCAGCGTTGAAGCCACCTCAAATGAGCAGTTCTTC,CSVEATSNEQFF